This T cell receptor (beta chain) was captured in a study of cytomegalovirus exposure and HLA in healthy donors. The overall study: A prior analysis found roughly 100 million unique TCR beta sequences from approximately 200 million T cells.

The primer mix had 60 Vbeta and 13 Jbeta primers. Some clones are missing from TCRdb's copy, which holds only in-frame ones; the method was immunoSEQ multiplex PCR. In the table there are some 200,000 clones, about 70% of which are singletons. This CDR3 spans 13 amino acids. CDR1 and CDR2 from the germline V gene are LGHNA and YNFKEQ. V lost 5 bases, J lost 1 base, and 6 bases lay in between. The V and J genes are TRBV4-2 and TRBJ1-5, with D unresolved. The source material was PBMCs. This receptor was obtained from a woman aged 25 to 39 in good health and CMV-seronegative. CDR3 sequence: CASSDGSNQPQHF. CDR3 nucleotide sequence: TGTGCCAGCAGCGACGGGAGCAATCAGCCCCAGCATTTT.